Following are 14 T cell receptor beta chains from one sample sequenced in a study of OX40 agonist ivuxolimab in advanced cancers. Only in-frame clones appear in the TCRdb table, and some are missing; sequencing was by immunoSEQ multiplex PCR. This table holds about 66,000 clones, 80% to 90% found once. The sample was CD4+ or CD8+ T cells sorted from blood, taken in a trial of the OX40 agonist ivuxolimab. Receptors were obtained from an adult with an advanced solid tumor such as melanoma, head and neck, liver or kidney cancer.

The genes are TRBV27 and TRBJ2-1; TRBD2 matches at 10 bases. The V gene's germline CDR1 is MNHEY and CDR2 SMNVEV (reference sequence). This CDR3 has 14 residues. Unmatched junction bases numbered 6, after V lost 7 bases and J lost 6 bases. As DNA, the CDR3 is TGTGCCAGCACCAAAGCGGGAGGGGGCAATGAGCAGTTCTTC. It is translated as CASTKAGGGNEQFF.

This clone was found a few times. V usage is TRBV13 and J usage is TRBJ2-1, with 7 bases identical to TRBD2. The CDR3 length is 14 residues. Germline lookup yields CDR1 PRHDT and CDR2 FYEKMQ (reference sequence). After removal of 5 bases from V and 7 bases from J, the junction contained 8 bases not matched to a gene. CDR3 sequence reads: CASSKGLPKNEQFF. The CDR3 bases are TGTGCCAGCAGCAAGGGACTACCCAAAAATGAGCAGTTCTTC.

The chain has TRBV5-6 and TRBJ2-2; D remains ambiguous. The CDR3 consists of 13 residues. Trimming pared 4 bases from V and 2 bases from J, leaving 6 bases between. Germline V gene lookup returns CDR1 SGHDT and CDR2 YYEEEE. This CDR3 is CASSIRNTGELFF. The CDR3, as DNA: TGTGCCAGCAGCATTCGAAACACCGGGGAGCTGTTTTTT.

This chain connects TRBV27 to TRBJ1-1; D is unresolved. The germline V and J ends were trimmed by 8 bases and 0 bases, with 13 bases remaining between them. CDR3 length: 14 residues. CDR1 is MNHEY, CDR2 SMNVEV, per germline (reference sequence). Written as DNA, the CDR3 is TGTGCCAGCCACTCCCATCAAGTGAACACTGAAGCTTTCTTT. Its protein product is CASHSHQVNTEAFF.

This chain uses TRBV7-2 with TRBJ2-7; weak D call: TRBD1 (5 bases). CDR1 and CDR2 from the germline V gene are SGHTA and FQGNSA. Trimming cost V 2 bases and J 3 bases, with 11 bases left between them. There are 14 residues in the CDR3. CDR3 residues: CASSLSPDSYEQYF. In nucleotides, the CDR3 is TGTGCCAGCAGCTTAAGCCCAGACAGCTACGAGCAGTACTTC.

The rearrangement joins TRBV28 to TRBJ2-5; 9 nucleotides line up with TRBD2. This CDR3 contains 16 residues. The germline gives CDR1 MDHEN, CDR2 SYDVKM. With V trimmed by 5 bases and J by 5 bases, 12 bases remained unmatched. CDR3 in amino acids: CASSPPGSGSGETQYF. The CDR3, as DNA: TGTGCCAGCAGTCCCCCGGGTAGCGGGAGCGGGGAGACCCAGTACTTC. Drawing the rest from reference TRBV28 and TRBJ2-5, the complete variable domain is DVKVTQSSRYLVKRTGEKVFLECVQDMDHENMFWYRQDPGLGLRLIYFSYDVKMKEKGDIPEGYSVSREKKERFSLILESASTNQTSMYLCASSPPGSGSGETQYFGPGTRLLVL.

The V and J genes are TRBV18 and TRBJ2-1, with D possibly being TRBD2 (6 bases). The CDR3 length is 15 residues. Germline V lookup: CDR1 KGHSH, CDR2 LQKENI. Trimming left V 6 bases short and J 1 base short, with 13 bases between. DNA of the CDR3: TGTGCCAGCTCCCCCGGGAGTGGGTCCTACAATGAGCAGTTCTTC. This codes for CASSPGSGSYNEQFF.

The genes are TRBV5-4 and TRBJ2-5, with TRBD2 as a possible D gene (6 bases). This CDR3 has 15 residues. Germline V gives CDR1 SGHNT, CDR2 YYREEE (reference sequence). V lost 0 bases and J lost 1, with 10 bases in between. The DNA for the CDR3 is TGTGCCAGCAGCTTGGCTATCGGGGGCCAAGAGACCCAGTACTTC. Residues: CASSLAIGGQETQYF.

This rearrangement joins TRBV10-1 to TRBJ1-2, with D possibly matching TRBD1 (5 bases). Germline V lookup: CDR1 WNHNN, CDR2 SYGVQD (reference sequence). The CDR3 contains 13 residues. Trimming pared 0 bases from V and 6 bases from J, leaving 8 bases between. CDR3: CASSESPGNGYTF. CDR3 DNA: TGCGCCAGCAGTGAGTCGCCAGGGAATGGCTACACCTTC.

CDR3: CASSPSTGGVEKLFF. The CDR3, as DNA: TGTGCCAGCAGCCCGTCGACAGGGGGCGTAGAAAAACTGTTTTTT. This chain links TRBV7-8 with TRBJ1-4, with 10 bases identical to TRBD1. The CDR3 length is 15 residues. V lost 5 bases, J lost 8 bases, and 8 bases stayed unmatched. CDR1 and CDR2 (germline): SGHVS, FQNEAQ.

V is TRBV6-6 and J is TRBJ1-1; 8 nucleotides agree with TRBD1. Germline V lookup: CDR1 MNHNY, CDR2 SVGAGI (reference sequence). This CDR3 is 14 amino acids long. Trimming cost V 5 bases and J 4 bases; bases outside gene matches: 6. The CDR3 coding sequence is TGTGCCAGCAGTCCCCGGACAGGGCCCACTGAAGCTTTCTTT. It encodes CASSPRTGPTEAFF.

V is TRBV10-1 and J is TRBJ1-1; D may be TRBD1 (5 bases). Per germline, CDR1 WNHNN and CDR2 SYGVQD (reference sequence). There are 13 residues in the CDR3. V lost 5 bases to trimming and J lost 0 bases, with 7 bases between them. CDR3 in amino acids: CASSKGLNTEAFF. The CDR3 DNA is TGCGCCAGCAGTAAGGGACTGAACACTGAAGCTTTCTTT.

CDR3 sequence (DNA): TGTGCCAGCAGCGCAAACCAAGAGACCCAGTACTTC. It specifies CASSANQETQYF. The genes are TRBV7-6 and TRBJ2-5; D unclear. Germline CDR1 reads SGHVS; CDR2 reads FNYEAQ. The V end lost 5 bases, the J end lost 0 bases, and 4 bases lay between the germline ends. The CDR3 has 12 amino acids.

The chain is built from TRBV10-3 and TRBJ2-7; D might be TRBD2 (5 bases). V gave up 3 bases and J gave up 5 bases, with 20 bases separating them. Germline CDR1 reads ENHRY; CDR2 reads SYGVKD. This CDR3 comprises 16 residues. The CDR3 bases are TGTGCCATCAGTGACCCAGTTTCAACGGGAAGGGACGAGCAGTACTTC. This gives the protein CAISDPVSTGRDEQYF.